This TCR beta chain was sequenced for a study of T-cell memory formation after mild COVID-19 (dated by TCRdb to the early 2020s). Context from the whole study: Most TCR sequence clusters were specific to one of the two donors. In a couple of donors, T-cell clones that expanded and contracted after mild COVID-19 were tracked by sequencing TCRalpha and TCRbeta repertoires over time. Two young, previously healthy adult volunteers made up the cohort, one male and one female.

Ficoll-Paque density gradient centrifugation was used to isolate PBMCs. These reads were obtained on an Illumina NovaSeq 6000. TCRalpha and TCRbeta cDNA libraries were constructed by 5'RACE with constant-segment primers, with sample barcodes and unique molecular identifiers being introduced. Trizol reagent was used to extract RNA from every sample. Library amplification was performed in two PCR steps, and a second sample barcode and Illumina TruSeq adapters were introduced in the second step. Sequencing of the libraries was done on an Illumina NovaSeq, producing 2 x 150 bp paired-end reads. On the authors' methods: Reads were demultiplexed and collapsed into UMI-guided consensus sequences with migec v1.2.7. Using mixcr v2.1.11, UMI consensuses were aligned to TRA and TRB V and J templates and then assembled into clonotypes. Expanded or contracted clonotypes were those called significant by both edgeR and NoisET, with noise models trained on biological replicates. For edgeR calls, the cutoffs were a false discovery rate-adjusted p below 0.01 and a log2 fold-change threshold of 1. PCA with hierarchical clustering of max-normalized trajectories of the 1000 most abundant clonotypes was used as exploratory dynamics analysis. The CD4 or CD8 phenotype of responding clones was assigned using the separately sequenced CD4+ and CD8+ repertoires. TCRdb reanalyzed the raw reads on its own, using fastp at Q25 for trimming and MiXCR for clone calling, and kept in-frame beta chains. Every distinct CDR3 protein forms one entry, paired with its most common genes and DNA. TCRdb's processing, not the authors', yielded these V and J calls. The sample table lists some 250,000 distinct CDR3 sequences, roughly 18% of them with a count of one. The top ten hold about 21% of the sample.

In its sample, this clonotype was seen a few times. The antigen it binds to is not known. Base qualities are not provided; no much larger clone lies one nucleotide away. Overall results and qualifications from the work: SARS-CoV-2 specificity of the second-wave clones peaking on day 37 was not confirmed. The study covered only two mild cases, and larger cohorts including severe cases with pre-infection samples were considered necessary. From day 15 to 85, contracting clones showed balanced CD4/CD8 phenotypes, whereas a second wave of clones that expanded from day 15 to 37 leaned towards CD4+. Some responding clones were detected in pre-infection memory, suggesting pre-existing cross-reactive memory T cells joined the SARS-CoV-2 response. Contracting CD4+ clones were found mainly in CM and EM memory subsets, while CD8+ clones were enriched in EMRA.

The sequence was obtained from a man younger than 30 who had mild COVID-19 (a few samples of this study predate the infection). The sample titles of this study are shuffled in the database, so cell type and time point are left out; the donor was told from shared clones. Sequenced: PBMCs or a T cell subset sorted from them (not recorded which).

The bases are TGCGCCAGCAGGGGTCAGGGAATAACTGAAGCTTTCTTT. This sequence encodes CASRGQGITEAFF. The chain joins TRBV5-1 to TRBJ1-1; TRBD1 might be the D gene, on 5 matching bases. Reading from cysteine to phenylalanine, the CDR3 counts 13 amino acids. Left in the record is the CDR3 DNA by itself, 39 bases read in frame from the first base. The germline ends are 13 bases apart after V is trimmed by 5 bases and J by 5 bases. CDR1 SGHRS and CDR2 YFSETQ were looked up in the germline V gene.